The 14 T cell receptor beta chains given below trace back to one sample, sequenced in a study of CD8+CD57+ T cells in acquired aplastic anemia. TCR beta VDJ combinations and CDR3 sequences were profiled from genomic DNA. TCRdb reprocessed the reads via MiXCR and lists one record per CDR3 protein. This table has 200,000 to 250,000 distinct CDR3 sequences, 34% appearing once. Material: sorted CD4+, CD8+, or CD8+CD57+ T cells (not recorded which) from PBMCs. Receptor source: a human donor in good health, serving as a control.

As concerns this clonotype: The germline gene is not matched at one end of the junction; a read error may be the cause. The V and J genes are TRBV7-6 and TRBJ2-7, with 15 bases that match TRBD2. The CDR3 is made up of 19 amino acids. Germline CDR1 reads SGHVS; CDR2 reads FNYEAQ. CDR3 sequence (DNA): TGTGCCAGCAGCCCACCGGGACTAGCGGGAGGTTACTCTGGCTACGAGCAGCACTTC. Translating gives CASSPPGLAGGYSGYEQHF.

This clonotype was seen ten or more times. The chain recombines TRBV20-1 with TRBJ1-2; 7 positions match TRBD1. Germline V lookup: CDR1 DFQATT, CDR2 SNEGSKA (reference sequence). Losses at the gene ends were 5 bases for V and 8 bases for J; bases not matched to a gene: 8. This CDR3 contains 12 residues. CDR3 DNA: TGCAGTGCTTCGATACAGGGGAACGGCTACACCTTC. Its translation is CSASIQGNGYTF.

The DNA of the CDR3 is TGTGCCAGCAGCTTAAACTCTTGGACGACTAGCGGGGGATCCTACGAGCAGTACTTC. Its translation: CASSLNSWTTSGGSYEQYF. The rearrangement joins TRBV7-3 to TRBJ2-7; 12 bases map to TRBD2. The CDR3 is 19 residues long. CDR1 is SGHTA and CDR2 is FQGTGA in the germline V gene. V lost 1 base and J lost 1; bases outside the gene matches: 11.

This clonotype showed up many times. The rearrangement links TRBV19 to TRBJ2-3; D ambiguous. V was cut by 3 bases and J by 7 bases, with 14 bases left in between. This CDR3 contains 14 residues. The germline V gene encodes CDR1 LNHDA and CDR2 SQIVND (reference sequence). The CDR3, as DNA: TGTGCCAGTAGTATTGACTTTTCGGCCTATACGCAGTATTTT. This sequence encodes CASSIDFSAYTQYF.

This clonotype occurred many times. This rearrangement joins TRBV15 to TRBJ2-7; D might be TRBD2 (7 bases). Germline CDR1 and CDR2: LNHNV and YYDKDF (reference sequence). The CDR3 sequence is 14 residues long. Trimming cost V 0 bases and J 6 bases, with 12 bases left between them. This CDR3 reads CATSRDGGAGEQYF. The CDR3, as DNA: TGTGCCACCAGCAGAGATGGGGGGGCGGGCGAGCAGTACTTC.

This sequence joins TRBV15 and TRBJ2-7, with a tentative D call TRBD2 (6 bases). Looked up from germline, CDR1 is LNHNV and CDR2 is YYDKDF (reference sequence). The CDR3 loop spans 13 amino acids. Trimming pared 5 bases from V and 5 bases from J, leaving 13 bases between. CDR3 residues: CATSGRGLNEQYF. CDR3 nucleotide sequence: TGTGCCACCAGCGGCCGGGGACTCAACGAGCAGTACTTC.

Comment on this clonotype: A much larger clone differs from this one at a single base, so this may be a read error. The rearrangement uses TRBV10-1 and TRBJ2-1, with D possibly being TRBD1 or TRBD2 (5 bases each). Trimming cost V 4 bases and J 15 bases, with 16 bases left between them. The germline V gene has CDR1 WNHNN and CDR2 SYGVQD (reference sequence). This CDR3 comprises 12 residues. The CDR3: CASSGDARRPFF. The CDR3, as DNA: TGCGCCAGCAGTGGGGACGCCCGGCGACCGTTCTTC.

The chain joins TRBV2 to TRBJ2-5; D ambiguous. The CDR3 covers 12 residues. V was cut by 6 bases and J by 0 bases, with 5 bases left in between. Looked up from germline, CDR1 is SNHLY and CDR2 is FYNNEI. The CDR3 loop is CASRGNQETQYF. The CDR3 coding sequence is TGTGCCAGCAGAGGTAACCAAGAGACCCAGTACTTC.

This chain uses TRBV5-1 with TRBJ2-3; TRBD2 agrees at 13 bases. CDR1 and CDR2 from the germline V gene are SGHRS and YFSETQ. Trimming cost V 5 bases and J 6 bases; bases outside gene matches: 9. The CDR3 is 16 residues long. CDR3 residues: CASSKLAGGPSDTQYF. CDR3 nucleotides: TGCGCCAGCAGTAAACTAGCGGGGGGGCCTTCGGATACGCAGTATTTT.

The chain combines TRBV12-3 or TRBV12-4 with TRBJ1-1, with D unclear. The CDR3 totals 14 residues. The ends were cut back, 3 bases at V and 2 bases at J, with 10 bases in the middle. CDR3 in DNA: TGTGCCAGCAGTTTTTTAGGGCCTAACACTGAAGCTTTCTTT. It translates to CASSFLGPNTEAFF.

This clonotype has ten or more counts. The V call is TRBV19, the J call TRBJ1-1; 8 positions match TRBD1. The germline CDR1 and CDR2 sequences are LNHDA and SQIVND (reference sequence). The CDR3 length is 13 residues. V dropped 9 bases and J dropped 4; count of bases not matched to a gene: 7. The CDR3 nucleotides are TGTGCCAGCGACAGGGGACTTGGCACTGAAGCTTTCTTT. Protein sequence: CASDRGLGTEAFF.

The sample holds many counts of this clonotype. The CDR3 DNA reads TGCAGTGTACACCTCAATCAGCCCCAGCATTTT. Translating it yields CSVHLNQPQHF. The rearrangement joins TRBV20-1 to TRBJ1-5; D remains ambiguous. Looked up from germline, CDR1 is DFQATT and CDR2 is SNEGSKA (reference sequence). Trimming took off 7 bases at V and 3 bases at J, with 7 bases between the two ends. The CDR3 length is 11 residues.

The genes are TRBV10-1 and TRBJ2-1; TRBD2 aligns across 8 bases. The CDR3 is 13 residues long. Germline trimming cut 5 bases from V and 9 bases from J; bases unmatched to any gene: 6. Germline loops: CDR1 WNHNN, CDR2 SYGVQD (reference sequence). CDR3 sequence reads: CASSWTGGGEQFF. CDR3 in DNA: TGCGCCAGCAGTTGGACCGGGGGGGGTGAGCAGTTCTTC.

This clonotype was seen at least ten times. The chain couples TRBV7-8 to TRBJ2-3; D gene uncertain. With 5 bases removed from V and 6 bases from J, the gap between germline ends came to 12 bases. The germline CDR1 and CDR2 sequences are SGHVS and FQNEAQ. This CDR3 region has 13 residues. CDR3 sequence reads: CASSMMTGDTQYF. The CDR3 DNA reads as TGTGCCAGCAGCATGATGACCGGGGATACGCAGTATTTT. Full variable domain (missing parts from reference TRBV7-8 and TRBJ2-3): GAGVSQSPRYKVAKRGQDVALRCDPISGHVSLFWYQQALGQGPEFLTYFQNEAQLDKSGLPSDRFFAERPEGSVSTLKIQRTQQEDSAVYLCASSMMTGDTQYFGPGTRLTVL.